This TCR beta chain was recovered during a study of beta chain features in type 1 diabetes (dated by TCRdb to 2017 to 2018). Background for the entire study: No differences in mean age, gender distribution, total cell number or subset yield were found between patients and healthy donors. A total of around 110,000,000 sorted cells were examined across all samples, and RNA yield correlated strongly with the number of cells per subset. The study compared TCRB repertoires of sorted circulating CD4+ T cell subsets between recently diagnosed type 1 diabetes patients and matched healthy donors. Whereas all 30 or so donors provided naive and central memory subsets, regulatory and stem cell-like memory subsets were isolated from just 8 patients and roughly 8 healthy donors. Overall study results and their limits: Because small numbers of individuals were included in the HLA sub-analyses, any influence of HLA type on TCRB rearrangement was left unresolved. PCR may preferentially amplify shorter templates, but because patient and control samples were amplified and corrected together, any resulting skew would affect both groups equally. The naive, central memory and regulatory TCRB repertoires appeared to resemble one another more closely among patients than among healthy donors. A moderate but significant shortening of TCRB CDR3 length was observed in type 1 diabetes patients in all four CD4+ subsets. Because cDNA rather than genomic DNA was sequenced, highly expressing activated cells could have been over-represented, although no difference in activation and CD3 levels was found between groups. Fewer insertions and more nucleotide deletions at VDJ recombination sites were observed in patients with type 1 diabetes, implying thymic rearrangement abnormalities.

The V and J ends are trimmed by 5 bases and 3 bases, leaving 14 bases between them. Taken from the germline V gene (reference sequence), the CDR1 and CDR2 loops are MNHNY and SVGAGI. Inclusive of the bounding cysteine and phenylalanine, the CDR3 is 14 residues long. The read is trimmed to its CDR3 DNA, 42 bases read in frame from base 1. From each donor, a single peripheral blood sample of around 120 mL on average was drawn into heparinised tubes. Naive, central memory, regulatory and stem cell-like memory CD4+ T cells were sorted on a BD FACSAria II using a panel including CD45RO, CCR7, CD25, CD127, CD95 and CD27. Purity was above 95% for every sorted population. PBMCs were isolated right away by Lymphoprep density gradient centrifugation and were stained directly, without culture. To minimize batch effects, samples were stained and sorted in pairs, one healthy donor with one patient per experiment.

The entire isolated RNA was reverse transcribed using the High Capacity cDNA Reverse Transcription Kit, and thus expressed TCRB transcripts were sequenced. Deep immunoSEQ sequencing was applied to naive, central memory and regulatory T cell samples, giving an average of about 3.4 million total reads per sample. Sorted cells were lysed in RLT buffer and RNA was extracted with DNase-treated RNeasy Micro or Mini kits, depending on cell number. Each cell subset was processed on its own to prevent cross-contamination, while patient and healthy donor samples were processed together. Using the immunoSEQ multiplex PCR, TCRB sequences were amplified from cDNA into 87-bp fragments spanning the CDR3 region. Amplicons were sequenced on the Illumina HiSeq platform. Processing in the source paper ran as follows. Synthetic template baselines were used to correct PCR bias computationally, reads within Hamming distance 2 were collapsed, and singletons that could not be merged were discarded. Reads were aligned to IMGT to assign V, D and J genes, CDR3 length, and insertions or deletions at six rearrangement sites. Within each subset, clonotype counts were normalized to the number of sorted cells before true diversity and Gini coefficients were calculated with the tcR R package. The overlap coefficient, calculated on TCRB nucleotide sequences, was used to measure repertoire sharing. TCRdb took this table from immuneACCESS and kept in-frame rearrangements with V and J called. Such tables lack part of the clones; where checked against another copy, unresolved V genes explain under half of the gap, and the rest is unexplained. V and J calls plus clone size are reproduced from that table; the DNA served to infer D and trimming. The sample table holds 130,000 or so clones, of which 15% to 20% were seen once. Of the sample, 2% to 3% is held by the ten largest clones.

In the case of this clone: What this receptor recognizes is not known. No much larger clone exists at a distance of one base, and base qualities are not known.

The sequence is built from TRBV6-6 and TRBJ2-7; TRBD1 is a possible D gene, resting on 6 matching bases. Sequenced material: central memory CD4+ T cells from blood. The source is a man younger than 30 with type 1 diabetes. The nucleotide sequence reads as follows: TGTGCCAGCAGTGTTGAAACAGGGTTCTACGAGCAGTACTTC. Its protein product is CASSVETGFYEQYF.